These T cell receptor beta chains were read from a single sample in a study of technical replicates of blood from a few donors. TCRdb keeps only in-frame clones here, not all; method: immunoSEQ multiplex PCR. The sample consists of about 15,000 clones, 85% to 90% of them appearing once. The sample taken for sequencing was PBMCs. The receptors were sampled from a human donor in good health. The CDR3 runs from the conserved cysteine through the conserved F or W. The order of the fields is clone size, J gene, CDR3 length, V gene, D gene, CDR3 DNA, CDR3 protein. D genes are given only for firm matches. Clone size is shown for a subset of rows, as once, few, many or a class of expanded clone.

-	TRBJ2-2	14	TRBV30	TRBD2	TGTGCCTGGAGTGTGGATCTAGCGGCCGGGGAGCTGTTTTTT	CAWSVDLAAGELFF
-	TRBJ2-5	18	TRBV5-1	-	TGCGCCAGCAGCTCCGCACTAGGGTCATCGACGGTCCAAGAGACCCAGTACTTC	CASSSALGSSTVQETQYF
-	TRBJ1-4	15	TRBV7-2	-	TGTGCCAGCACCCAATTTAAGGGGAATTTTGAAAAACTGTTTTTT	CASTQFKGNFEKLFF
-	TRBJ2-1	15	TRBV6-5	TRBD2	TGTGCCAGCAGTTACGGACTAGAGGGATCCAATGAGCAGTTCTTC	CASSYGLEGSNEQFF
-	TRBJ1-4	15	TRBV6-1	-	TGTGCCAGCAGTGCTCCGGCACAGAGGGTCGAAAAACTGTTTTTT	CASSAPAQRVEKLFF
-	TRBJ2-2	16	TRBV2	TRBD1	TGTGCCAGCAGAAGAGGACAGGGGTCGAACACCGGGGAGCTGTTTTTT	CASRRGQGSNTGELFF
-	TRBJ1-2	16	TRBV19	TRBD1	TGTGCCAGTACCGCCCGGTCGGCAGGGGGCGACTATGGCTACACCTTC	CASTARSAGGDYGYTF
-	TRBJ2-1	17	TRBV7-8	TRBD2	TGTGCCAGCAGCATGACAGCGAGCGGGAGGGCCAACAATGAGCAGTTCTTC	CASSMTASGRANNEQFF
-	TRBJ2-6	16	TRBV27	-	TGTGCCAGCAGTCCCACCGTGGCTCTGGGGGCCAACGTCCTGACTTTC	CASSPTVALGANVLTF
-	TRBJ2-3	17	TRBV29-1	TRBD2	TGCAGCGTTTGCGGGACTAGCGGGAGCGGGAGCACAGATACGCAGTATTTT	CSVCGTSGSGSTDTQYF
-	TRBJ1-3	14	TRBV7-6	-	TGTGCCAGCAGAGCAGGGTTCTCTGGAAACACCATATATTTT	CASRAGFSGNTIYF
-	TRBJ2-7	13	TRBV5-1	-	TGCGCCAGCAGCTTGATCGGAGATGGCGAGCAGTACTTC	CASSLIGDGEQYF
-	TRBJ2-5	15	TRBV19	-	TGTGCCAGTAGTGCCCAGACGGGGTACCAAGAGACCCAGTACTTC	CASSAQTGYQETQYF
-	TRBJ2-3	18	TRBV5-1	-	TGCGCCAGCAGCTTGGAAGGGGTCAGTGGCAGGGCAGGAGTTACGCAGTATTTT	CASSLEGVSGRAGVTQYF
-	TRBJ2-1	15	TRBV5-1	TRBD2	TGCGCCAGCAGCCTAGGGACTAGCGGGAACAATGAGCAGTTCTTC	CASSLGTSGNNEQFF
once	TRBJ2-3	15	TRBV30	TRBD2	TGTGCCTGGGGTCTAGCGGGAGGAAGGGCAGATACGCAGTATTTT	CAWGLAGGRADTQYF
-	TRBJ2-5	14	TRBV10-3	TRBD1	TGTGCCATCAGTGAGGGACAGGGGCAAGAGACCCAGTACTTC	CAISEGQGQETQYF
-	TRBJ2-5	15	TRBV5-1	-	TGCGCCAGCAGCTTGGTAGGGGTCCCAGAGGAGACCCAGTACTTC	CASSLVGVPEETQYF
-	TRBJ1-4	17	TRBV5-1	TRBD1	TGCGCCAGCAGCTCCCAAGGCGGGACAGGTATAAATGAAAAACTGTTTTTT	CASSSQGGTGINEKLFF
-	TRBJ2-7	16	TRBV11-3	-	TGTGCCAGCAGCTTATGGGGCAGGGGATTTCACTACGAGCAGTACTTC	CASSLWGRGFHYEQYF
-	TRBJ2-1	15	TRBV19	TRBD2	TGTGCCAGTAGTACATTGGGACTAGCGGACAATGAGCAGTTCTTC	CASSTLGLADNEQFF
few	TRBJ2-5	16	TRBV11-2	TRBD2	TGTGCCAGCAGCTTAGACTCTAGCGGGGGTTCAGGGACCCAGTACTTC	CASSLDSSGGSGTQYF
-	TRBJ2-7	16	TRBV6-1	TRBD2	TGTGCCAGCAGTGACCTCGGACTAGCGGGAGGTTACGAGCAGTACTTC	CASSDLGLAGGYEQYF
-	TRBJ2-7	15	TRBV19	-	TGTGCCAGTAGTACCCCCCGCGGGCCACCCTACGAGCAGTACTTC	CASSTPRGPPYEQYF
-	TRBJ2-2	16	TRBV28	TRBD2	TGTGCCAGCAGTTTCCCTAGCGGATCGAACACCGGGGAGCTGTTTTTT	CASSFPSGSNTGELFF